What follows is one T cell receptor (beta chain) and its context. The sample originates from a study of beta chain features in type 1 diabetes. Study at large: There was similarity between patients and healthy donors in age, gender and cell yields.

CDR3 length equals 12 residues. Germline loops: CDR1 MDHEN, CDR2 SYDVKM. Trimming stripped 10 bases from V and 3 bases from J, with 12 bases between. The authors reverse transcribed all of the isolated RNA, so sequencing captured expressed TCRB transcripts. The method was immunoSEQ multiplex PCR; TCRdb's version includes in-frame clones alone and lacks a portion of them. The sample carries about 360,000 clones, 10% to 15% recorded once. The specimen was naive CD4+ T cells from blood. This clonotype originated in a man aged 18 to 29 in good health. This chain links TRBV28 with TRBJ1-2; the D is unclear. CDR3 in amino acids: CAIRKEDYGYTF. CDR3 in DNA: TGTGCCATACGGAAGGAGGACTATGGCTACACCTTC.